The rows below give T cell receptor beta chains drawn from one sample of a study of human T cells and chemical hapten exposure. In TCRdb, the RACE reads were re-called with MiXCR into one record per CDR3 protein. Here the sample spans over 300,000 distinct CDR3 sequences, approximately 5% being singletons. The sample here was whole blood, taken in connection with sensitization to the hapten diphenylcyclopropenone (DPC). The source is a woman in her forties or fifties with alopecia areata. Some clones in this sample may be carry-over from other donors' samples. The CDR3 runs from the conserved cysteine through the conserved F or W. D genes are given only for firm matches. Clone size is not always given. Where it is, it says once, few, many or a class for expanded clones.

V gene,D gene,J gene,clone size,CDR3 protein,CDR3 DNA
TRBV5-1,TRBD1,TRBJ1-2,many,CASSLVRGLGYTF,TGCGCCAGCAGCTTGGTCAGGGGGCTTGGCTACACCTTC
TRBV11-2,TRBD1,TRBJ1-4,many,CASSLAGTGTTNEKLFF,TGTGCCAGCAGCTTAGCCGGGACAGGGACAACTAATGAAAAACTGTTTTTT
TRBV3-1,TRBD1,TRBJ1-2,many,CASSRGQGPLNYGYTF,TGTGCCAGCAGCAGGGGACAGGGTCCACTTAACTATGGCTACACCTTC
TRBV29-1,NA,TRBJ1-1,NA,CSVGFRGGNTEAFF,TGCAGCGTTGGATTCCGAGGCGGGAACACTGAAGCTTTCTTT
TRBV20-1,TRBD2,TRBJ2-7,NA,CSAKAGAYYEQYF,TGCAGTGCTAAAGCGGGGGCTTACTACGAGCAGTACTTC
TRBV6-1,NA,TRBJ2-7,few,CASSPAGDYEQYF,TGTGCCAGCAGTCCTGCCGGGGACTACGAGCAGTACTTC
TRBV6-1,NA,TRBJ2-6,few,CASIGPGANVLTF,TGTGCCAGCATCGGGCCTGGGGCCAACGTCCTGACTTTC
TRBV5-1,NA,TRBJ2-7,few,CASSLEPLVYEQYF,TGCGCCAGCAGCTTGGAGCCCCTAGTCTACGAGCAGTACTTC
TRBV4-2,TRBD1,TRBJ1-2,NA,CASSLDRGLYGYTF,TGTGCCAGCAGCCTGGACAGGGGCCTATATGGCTACACCTTC
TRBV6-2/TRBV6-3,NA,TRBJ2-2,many,CASSGLLGTGELFF,TGTGCCAGCAGTGGACTTCTAGGAACCGGGGAGCTGTTTTTT
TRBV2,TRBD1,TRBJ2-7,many,CASSTIRDRGDESYEQYF,TGTGCCAGCAGTACTATTAGGGACAGGGGCGATGAATCCTACGAGCAGTACTTC
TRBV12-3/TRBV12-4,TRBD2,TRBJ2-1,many,CASSFGGGVNEQFF,TGTGCCAGCAGTTTTGGCGGGGGGGTAAATGAGCAGTTCTTC
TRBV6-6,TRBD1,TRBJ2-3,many,CASLDRGASTDTQYF,TGTGCCAGCCTCGACAGGGGGGCGAGCACAGATACGCAGTATTTT
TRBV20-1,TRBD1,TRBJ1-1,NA,CSARGGGGHTEAFF,TGCAGTGCTAGAGGGGGAGGGGGCCACACTGAAGCTTTCTTT
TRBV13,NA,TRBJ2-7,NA,CASSFRASSYEQYF,TGTGCCAGCAGCTTCCGCGCCTCCTCCTACGAGCAGTACTTC
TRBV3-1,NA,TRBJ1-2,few,CASSGYSRLTANYGYTF,TGTGCCAGCAGCGGCTATTCTCGTTTGACAGCTAACTATGGCTACACCTTC
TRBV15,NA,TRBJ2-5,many,CATSREVQETQYF,TGTGCCACCAGCAGAGAGGTTCAAGAGACCCAGTACTTC
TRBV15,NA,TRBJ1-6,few,CATSRARAGYNSPLHF,TGTGCCACCAGCAGAGCTCGGGCAGGGTATAATTCACCCCTCCACTTT
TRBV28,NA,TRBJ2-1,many,CASSKHGPGGQNEQFF,TGTGCCAGCAGTAAACACGGTCCGGGGGGACAGAATGAGCAGTTCTTC
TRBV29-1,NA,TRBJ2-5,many,CSVDSGAFQETQYF,TGCAGCGTTGATAGCGGTGCCTTCCAAGAGACCCAGTACTTC
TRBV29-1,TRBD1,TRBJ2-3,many,CSVTGRSTDTQYF,TGCAGCGTGACAGGGAGAAGCACAGATACGCAGTATTTT
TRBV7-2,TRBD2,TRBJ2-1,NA,CASRPSGGAWEQFF,TGTGCCAGCAGACCTAGCGGGGGGGCGTGGGAGCAGTTCTTC
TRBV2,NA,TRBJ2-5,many,CASSERYTYQYF,TGTGCCAGCAGTGAAAGGTACACGTACCAGTACTTC
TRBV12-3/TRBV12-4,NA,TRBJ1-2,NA,CASSFPGTEYTF,TGTGCCAGCAGTTTCCCAGGGACTGAGTACACCTTC
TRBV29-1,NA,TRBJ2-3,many,CSVNGQDSSTDTQYF,TGCAGCGTTAATGGCCAGGACTCTAGCACAGATACGCAGTATTTT
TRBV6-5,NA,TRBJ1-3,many,CASSPAQGSGNTIYF,TGTGCCAGCAGCCCAGCTCAGGGGTCTGGAAACACCATATATTTT
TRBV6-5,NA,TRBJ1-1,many,CATHKGTEAFF,TGTGCCACCCATAAGGGAACTGAAGCTTTCTTT
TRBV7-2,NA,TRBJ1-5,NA,CASSLTDGNQPQHF,TGTGCCAGCAGCTTAACGGACGGCAATCAGCCCCAGCATTTT
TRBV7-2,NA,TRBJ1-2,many,CASSLAQYPNYGYTF,TGTGCCAGCAGCTTAGCGCAGTACCCTAACTATGGCTACACCTTC
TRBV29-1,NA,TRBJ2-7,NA,CSVELLRRDSNYEQYF,TGCAGCGTTGAACTCCTCCGCCGGGATTCAAACTACGAGCAGTACTTC
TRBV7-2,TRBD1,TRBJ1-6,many,CASSLTGGDSYNSPLHF,TGTGCCAGCAGCTTGACAGGGGGCGACTCCTATAATTCACCCCTCCACTTT
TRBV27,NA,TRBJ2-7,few,CASSWGPAQAEQYF,TGTGCCAGCAGTTGGGGGCCGGCCCAGGCGGAGCAGTACTTC
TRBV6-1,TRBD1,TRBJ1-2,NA,CASNNVQGTVYGYTF,TGTGCCAGCAACAACGTACAGGGGACTGTCTATGGCTACACCTTC
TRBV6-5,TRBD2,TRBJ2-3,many,CASRPRRTSGRGDTQYF,TGTGCCAGCAGACCTCGCCGGACTAGCGGGAGAGGAGATACGCAGTATTTT
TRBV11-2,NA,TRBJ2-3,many,CASSLGGSEDTQYF,TGTGCCAGCAGCTTAGGAGGCAGTGAAGATACGCAGTATTTT
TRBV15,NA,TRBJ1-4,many,CATSRRGRTSATNEKLFF,TGTGCCACCAGCAGACGGGGACGGACCTCTGCAACTAATGAAAAACTGTTTTTT
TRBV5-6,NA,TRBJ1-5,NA,CASSPAGTRQPQHF,TGTGCCAGCAGCCCGGCAGGGACTCGACAGCCCCAGCATTTT
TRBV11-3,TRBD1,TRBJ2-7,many,CASSLDRLSEQYF,TGTGCCAGCAGCTTGGACAGGCTCAGCGAGCAGTACTTC
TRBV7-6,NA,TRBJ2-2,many,CASSLGGGTGELFF,TGTGCCAGCAGCCTGGGAGGCGGCACCGGGGAGCTGTTTTTT
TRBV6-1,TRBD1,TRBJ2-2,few,CASMGQGYTGELFF,TGTGCCAGCATGGGACAGGGGTACACCGGGGAGCTGTTTTTT
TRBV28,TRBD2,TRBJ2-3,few,CASSSLDIVAGAAADTQYF,TGTGCCAGCAGTTCGTTGGACATTGTAGCGGGAGCGGCGGCAGATACGCAGTATTTT
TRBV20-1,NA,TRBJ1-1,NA,CSASISRGADTEAFF,TGCAGTGCTAGCATTTCCAGGGGTGCGGACACTGAAGCTTTCTTT
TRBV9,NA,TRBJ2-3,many,CASSAKASTDTQYF,TGTGCCAGCAGCGCAAAGGCTAGCACAGATACGCAGTATTTT
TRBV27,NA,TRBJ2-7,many,CASSGGESSYEQYF,TGTGCCAGCAGTGGGGGTGAAAGCTCCTACGAGCAGTACTTC
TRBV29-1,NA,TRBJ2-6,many,CSVGGGIGSGANVLTF,TGCAGCGTTGGCGGAGGGATAGGCTCTGGGGCCAACGTCCTGACTTTC
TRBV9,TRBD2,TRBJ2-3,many,CASSDRRRAGGPDTQYF,TGTGCCAGCAGCGACCGGCGACGGGCGGGGGGGCCAGATACGCAGTATTTT
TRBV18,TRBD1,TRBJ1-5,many,CASSRDRGSNQPQHF,TGTGCCAGCTCACGGGACAGGGGAAGCAATCAGCCCCAGCATTTT
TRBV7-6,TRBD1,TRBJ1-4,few,CATIPGTGVGEKLFF,TGTGCCACCATCCCCGGGACAGGGGTGGGTGAAAAACTGTTTTTT
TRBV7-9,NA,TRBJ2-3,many,CASSSRDERNPDTQYF,TGTGCCAGCAGCTCCCGCGATGAACGGAACCCAGATACGCAGTATTTT
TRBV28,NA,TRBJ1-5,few,CASSSYRNSNQPQHF,TGTGCCAGCAGTTCGTACAGAAATAGCAATCAGCCCCAGCATTTT